This T cell receptor beta chain was captured in a study of beta chain features in type 1 diabetes. Study results and caveats: Compared to healthy donors, patients appeared to have naive, central memory and Treg TCRB repertoires that were more alike.

The authors reverse transcribed all of the isolated RNA, so sequencing captured expressed TCRB transcripts. Sequenced by immunoSEQ multiplex PCR; TCRdb stores in-frame clones only, minus some. The data show about 360,000 clones, about 12% seen once. In the case of this clone: The target antigen is unknown. Sequence at one end of the junction differs from germline and may be a read error.

The authors sorted CD4+ naive, central memory, regulatory and stem cell-like memory cells via CD45RO/CCR7/CD25/CD127/CD95/CD27. Each sorted fraction was over 95% pure. CDR3 length: 15 amino acids. Per germline, CDR1 SGHRS and CDR2 YFSETQ. The chain carries TRBV5-1 and TRBJ1-6; 8 positions match TRBD1. The clonotype was recovered from a young man in good health. Material for sequencing was naive CD4+ T cells from blood. The CDR3 loop reads CASSFAGGYDSPLHF. The CDR3 DNA is TGCGCCAGCAGCTTCGCAGGGGGCTATGATTCACCCCTCCACTTT.